The 28 T cell receptor beta chains below all came from one sample that was sequenced in a study of blood T cell repertoires in COVID-19. Sequenced by immunoSEQ multiplex PCR; TCRdb stores in-frame clones only, minus some. The repertoire holds more than 65,000 clones, with around nine tenths as singletons. The sample taken for sequencing was peripheral blood. The receptors were gathered from a man aged 55 to 70 with acute or convalescent COVID-19.

This clone occurred a few times. V usage is TRBV5-4 and J usage is TRBJ1-4; TRBD1 matches 9 bases. Germline trimming cut 4 bases from V and 2 bases from J; bases unmatched to any gene: 3. The germline V gene has CDR1 SGHNT and CDR2 YYREEE (reference sequence). The CDR3 sequence is 15 residues long. The DNA of the CDR3 is TGTGCCAGCAGCAGACAGGGGGGGACTAATGAAAAACTGTTTTTT. Its protein product is CASSRQGGTNEKLFF.

V gene TRBV4-3 combines with J gene TRBJ2-3, with 9 bases identical to TRBD2. V lost 1 base, J lost 5 bases, and 10 bases stayed unmatched. Germline loops: CDR1 LGHNA, CDR2 YSLEER. There are 17 residues in the CDR3. CDR3 protein: CASSQGISGGSIDTQYF. In nucleotides, the CDR3 is TGCGCCAGCAGCCAAGGCATTAGCGGGGGATCGATAGATACGCAGTATTTT.

This clone was detected a few times. This rearrangement joins TRBV6-2 or TRBV6-3 to TRBJ1-2; no firm D call. The length of the CDR3 is 15 residues. The germline CDR1 and CDR2 sequences are MNHEY and SVGEGT. V lost 2 bases, J lost 0 bases, and 10 bases lay in between. CDR3 nucleotide sequence: TGTGCCAGCAGTTACCCCGGGAGAGCTAACTATGGCTACACCTTC. Its translation: CASSYPGRANYGYTF.

The DNA of the CDR3 is TGTGCCAGCAGCTCCGCTAGGGGGACGGACTCTGGAAACACCATATATTTT. Protein: CASSSARGTDSGNTIYF. The chain couples TRBV7-6 to TRBJ1-3; possible D gene TRBD1, 6 bases. Deletions cut 4 bases from V and 0 bases from J, with 16 bases between. CDR3 size: 17 residues. Germline V gene sequence: CDR1 SGHVS, CDR2 FNYEAQ. The full variable domain, with the rest looked up from reference TRBV7-6 and TRBJ1-3, is GAGVSQSPRYKVTKRGQDVALRCDPISGHVSLYWYRQALGQGPEFLTYFNYEAQQDKSGLPNDRFSAERPEGSISTLTIQRTEQRDSAMYRCASSSARGTDSGNTIYFGEGSWLTVV.

The rearrangement joins TRBV23-1 to TRBJ1-4, with 9 bases lining up with TRBD1. TRBV23-1 is noted as an ORF with a role that remains uncertain. The CDR3 length is 17 residues. J gave up 3 bases and V 11 bases, and 16 bases lay outside the gene matches. The CDR3 sequence is CAGKRLTGGAANEKLFF. The CDR3, as DNA: TGCGCCGGCAAACGCTTGACAGGGGGAGCGGCTAATGAAAAACTGTTTTTT.

CDR3 sequence reads: CASSRPGGGTEAFF. The CDR3 coding sequence is TGTGCCAGTAGTAGGCCTGGGGGGGGAACTGAAGCTTTCTTT. The chain couples TRBV19 to TRBJ1-1; TRBD1 might be the D (5 bases). Germline CDR1 LNHDA, CDR2 SQIVND (reference sequence). Trimming removed 4 bases at V and 5 bases at J, with 14 bases between. The CDR3 length is 14 residues. Full variable domain (missing parts from reference TRBV19 and TRBJ1-1): DGGITQSPKYLFRKEGQNVTLSCEQNLNHDAMYWYRQDPGQGLRLIYYSQIVNDFQKGDIAEGYSVSREKKESFPLTVTSAQKNPTAFYLCASSRPGGGTEAFFGQGTRLTVV.

The CDR3: CASSELGNRANEKLFF. CDR3 sequence (DNA): TGTGCCAGCAGTGAGTTGGGTAACAGGGCTAATGAAAAACTGTTTTTT. The chain combines TRBV2 with TRBJ1-4; the D gene is possibly TRBD1 (6 bases). Trimming cost V 3 bases and J 3 bases, with 14 bases left between them. Germline CDR1 and CDR2: SNHLY and FYNNEI. This CDR3 spans 16 amino acids.

Note on this clone: The junction and the germline gene differ at one end; a read error may be behind it. The V gene is TRBV19, the J gene TRBJ2-1; 9 bases map to TRBD2. The CDR3 length is 14 residues. CDR1 is LNHDA and CDR2 is SQIVND in the germline V gene (reference sequence). Written as DNA, the CDR3 is TGTGCCAGTAGTGCTAGCGGGGTAAACAATGCGCAGTTCTTC. Translation gives CASSASGVNNAQFF.

With respect to this clone: At one end the junction does not follow the germline gene, possibly because of a read error. This sequence joins TRBV7-9 and TRBJ2-1; 15 nucleotides align to TRBD2. Looked up from germline, CDR1 is SEHNR and CDR2 is FQNEAQ (reference sequence). The CDR3 spans 14 residues. CDR3 loop: CASRERTSGGAWLF. CDR3 DNA sequence: TGTGCCAGCAGGGAGAGGACTAGCGGGGGGGCCTGGCTCTTC.

The genes are TRBV19 and TRBJ1-5, with D maybe TRBD1 (5 bases). V lost 6 bases to trimming and J lost 4 bases, with 10 bases between them. CDR3 size: 13 residues. CDR1 is LNHDA and CDR2 is SQIVND in the germline V gene (reference sequence). In nucleotides, the CDR3 is TGTGCCAGTAGCGACAGTTTGAATCAGCCCCAGCATTTT. Protein: CASSDSLNQPQHF. The full variable domain, rest sourced from reference TRBV19 and TRBJ1-5, is DGGITQSPKYLFRKEGQNVTLSCEQNLNHDAMYWYRQDPGQGLRLIYYSQIVNDFQKGDIAEGYSVSREKKESFPLTVTSAQKNPTAFYLCASSDSLNQPQHFGDGTRLSIL.

The rearrangement joins TRBV28 to TRBJ1-5; no reliable D call. V lost 6 bases and J 0 bases, leaving 6 bases between the germline ends. The CDR3 totals 13 residues. Germline V CDR1 and CDR2: MDHEN, SYDVKM. CDR3 sequence: CASSTDSNQPQHF. The CDR3 DNA is TGTGCCAGCAGCACAGATAGCAATCAGCCCCAGCATTTT.

This chain links TRBV4-2 with TRBJ1-1; D perhaps matches TRBD1 (5 bases). V gave up 4 bases and J gave up 5 bases, with 17 bases separating them. The CDR3 sequence is 15 residues long. Per germline, CDR1 LGHNA and CDR2 YNFKEQ. The chain's CDR3 is CASSRSRQTVTEAFF. The CDR3 DNA reads as TGTGCCAGCAGCCGCTCCAGACAGACAGTAACTGAAGCTTTCTTT.

The chain uses TRBV11-2 and TRBJ1-3; D call uncertain. The germline gives CDR1 SGHAT, CDR2 FQNNGV. The CDR3 has 15 residues. V was shortened by 5 bases and J by 0 bases, with 11 bases between the two germline ends. The DNA of the CDR3 is TGTGCCAGCAGCCGCGGGTCCATCTCTGGAAACACCATATATTTT. Amino acids: CASSRGSISGNTIYF.

In DNA form, the CDR3 reads TGTGCCACCAGTGATAGGGTTCGTGGGCAGGGATCTAACTATGGCTACACCTTC. Translation: CATSDRVRGQGSNYGYTF. The chain uses TRBV24-1 and TRBJ1-2; D perhaps matches TRBD1 (5 bases). In germline, CDR1 is KGHDR, CDR2 SFDVKD. The ends were cut back, 3 bases at V and 0 bases at J, with 19 bases in the middle. This CDR3 is built from 18 residues.

This sequence joins TRBV10-3 and TRBJ2-7; 7 bases fit TRBD2. CDR1 and CDR2 (germline): ENHRY, SYGVKD. CDR3 length equals 16 residues. With 0 bases clipped from V and 5 bases from J, the junction kept 10 bases outside the gene matches. The DNA of the CDR3 is TGTGCCATCAGTGAGTCGATAGCGGGCGCCCGAAACGAGCAGTACTTC. This codes for CAISESIAGARNEQYF.

The chain joins TRBV6-6 to TRBJ2-7, with 10 bases fitting TRBD1. The CDR3 has 14 amino acids. V was clipped by 6 bases and J by 2 bases; unmatched bases: 4. CDR1 and CDR2 (germline): MNHNY, SVGAGI (reference sequence). The CDR3 protein is CASSRGTGAYEQYF. The DNA of the CDR3 is TGTGCCAGCAGCCGTGGGACAGGGGCCTACGAGCAGTACTTC.

The chain has TRBV25-1 and TRBJ1-1; 10 bases line up with TRBD1. Per germline, CDR1 MGHDK and CDR2 SYGVNS. There are 17 residues in the CDR3. J lost 5 bases, V lost 2 bases, and 11 bases had no gene match. CDR3 sequence: CASSESDRGRRFTEAFF. In DNA, the CDR3 is TGTGCCAGCAGTGAAAGTGACAGGGGGCGTCGTTTTACTGAAGCTTTCTTT.

This chain uses TRBV30 with TRBJ2-6; 7 bases agree with TRBD1. The germline CDR1 and CDR2 sequences are GTSNPN and SVGIG (reference sequence). The CDR3 runs to 17 residues. V was clipped by 0 bases and J by 0 bases; unmatched bases: 5. DNA of the CDR3: TGTGCCTGGAGTGTGGACAGGACTCTCTCTGGGGCCAACGTCCTGACTTTC. As protein: CAWSVDRTLSGANVLTF.

This sequence joins TRBV7-2 and TRBJ1-2; the match to TRBD1 covers 9 bases. The CDR3 runs 19 residues. With V trimmed by 2 bases and J by 4 bases, 17 bases remained unmatched. Germline V gives CDR1 SGHTA, CDR2 FQGNSA. The CDR3 loop is CASSLWPGQGIVLSYGYTF. As DNA, the CDR3 is TGTGCCAGCAGCTTATGGCCGGGACAGGGCATAGTGTTGAGCTATGGCTACACCTTC.

This chain joins TRBV6-5 and TRBJ2-1; TRBD1 matches at 7 bases. Germline assignment: CDR1 MNHEY and CDR2 SVGAGI. CDR3 length: 14 amino acids. V lost 2 bases to trimming and J lost 7 bases; unmatched junction nucleotides: 5. DNA for the CDR3: TGTGCCAGCAGTTACCCCCAGGGGGTGAATGAGCAGTTCTTC. It translates to CASSYPQGVNEQFF.

The J gene is TRBJ1-2, the V gene TRBV9, with TRBD1 matching over 10 bases. CDR1 SGDLS and CDR2 YYNGEE come from the germline V gene. V lost 0 bases, J lost 0 bases, and 11 bases stayed unmatched. The CDR3 has 19 amino acids. CDR3 nucleotides: TGTGCCAGCAGCGTAGATGGAACTGGTGGGACAGGGGCTAACTATGGCTACACCTTC. Protein: CASSVDGTGGTGANYGYTF.

The rearrangement links TRBV5-6 to TRBJ2-5; a weak D match, TRBD2 (6 bases). V lost 2 bases and J 14 bases, leaving 16 bases between the germline ends. The CDR3 totals 12 residues. Looked up from germline, CDR1 is SGHDT and CDR2 is YYEEEE. In DNA form, the CDR3 reads TGTGCCAGCAGCTTCCCCGGGACTCCCTCCTACTTC. This codes for CASSFPGTPSYF. The variable domain in full, with the rest retrieved from reference TRBV5-6 and TRBJ2-5, is DAGVTQSPTHLIKTRGQQVTLRCSPKSGHDTVSWYQQALGQGPQFIFQYYEEEERQRGNFPDRFSGHQFPNYSSELNVNALLLGDSALYLCASSFPGTPSYFGPGTRLLVL.

The chain is built from TRBV4-3 and TRBJ2-3; TRBD2 matches 15 bases. Germline V gives CDR1 LGHNA, CDR2 YSLEER. V gave up 1 base and J gave up 1 base; unmatched junction bases: 9. CDR3 length: 20 residues. Here the CDR3 reads CASSQAARTSGGAGTDTQYF. Written as DNA, the CDR3 is TGCGCCAGCAGCCAAGCCGCTCGGACTAGCGGGGGGGCGGGCACAGATACGCAGTATTTT.

The chain has TRBV29-1 and TRBJ2-6, with D unclear. The ends were cut back, 3 bases at V and 2 bases at J, with 11 bases in the middle. Germline V gene lookup returns CDR1 SQVTM and CDR2 ANQGSEA. CDR3 size: 15 residues. Here the CDR3 reads CSVDLPTAGANVLTF. The CDR3 region has the DNA TGCAGCGTTGATCTCCCAACAGCTGGGGCCAACGTCCTGACTTTC.

This chain connects TRBV5-6 to TRBJ2-2, with TRBD1 matching over 7 bases. Germline V CDR1 and CDR2: SGHDT, YYEEEE. Losses at the gene ends were 0 bases for V and 5 bases for J; bases not matched to a gene: 7. This CDR3 has 16 amino acids. The CDR3 reads CASSLEGGGRTGELFF. Written as DNA, the CDR3 is TGTGCCAGCAGCTTGGAAGGGGGCGGTCGTACCGGGGAGCTGTTTTTT.

V usage is TRBV6-5 and J usage is TRBJ1-2; tentatively, D is TRBD1 (6 bases). V was trimmed by 2 bases and J by 2 bases, leaving 12 bases between them. CDR3 length: 15 residues. Germline values: CDR1 MNHEY, CDR2 SVGAGI. CDR3 region: CASSYTGHLNYGYTF. The CDR3 DNA follows: TGTGCCAGCAGTTACACGGGACACCTCAACTATGGCTACACCTTC.

The J gene is TRBJ1-4, the V gene TRBV3-1 (or the pseudogene TRBV3-2); D unclear. Germline-derived CDR1 and CDR2 are LGHDT and YNNKEL (reference sequence). The germline V and J ends were trimmed by 1 base and 5 bases, with 8 bases remaining between them. The CDR3 extends over 14 amino acids. This CDR3 reads CASSQGQRNEKLFF. In DNA form, the CDR3 reads TGTGCCAGCAGCCAAGGCCAGAGGAATGAAAAACTGTTTTTT.

This chain joins TRBV4-3 and TRBJ1-1; D is ambiguous. Germline V CDR1 and CDR2: LGHNA, YSLEER. V dropped 0 bases and J dropped 1 base, with 12 bases sitting between them. The CDR3 covers 16 residues. The CDR3 DNA reads as TGCGCCAGCAGCCAAGATTCGTCGGGTTCGAACACTGAAGCTTTCTTT. Translated, it gives CASSQDSSGSNTEAFF.